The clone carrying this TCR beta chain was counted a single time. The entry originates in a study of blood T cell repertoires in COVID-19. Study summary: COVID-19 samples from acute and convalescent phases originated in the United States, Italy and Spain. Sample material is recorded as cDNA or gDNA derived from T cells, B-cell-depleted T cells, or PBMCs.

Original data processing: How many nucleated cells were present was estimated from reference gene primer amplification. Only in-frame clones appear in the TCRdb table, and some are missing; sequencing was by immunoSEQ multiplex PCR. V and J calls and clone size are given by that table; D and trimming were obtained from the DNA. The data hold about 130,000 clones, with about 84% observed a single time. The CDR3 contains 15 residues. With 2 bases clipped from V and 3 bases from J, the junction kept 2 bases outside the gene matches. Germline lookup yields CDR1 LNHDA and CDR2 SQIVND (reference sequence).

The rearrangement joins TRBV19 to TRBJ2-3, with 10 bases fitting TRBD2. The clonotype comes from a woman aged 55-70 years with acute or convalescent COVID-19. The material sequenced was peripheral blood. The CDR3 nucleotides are TGTGCCAGTAGTATACTAGCGGGGGCTACAGATACGCAGTATTTT. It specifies CASSILAGATDTQYF.